These T cell receptor beta chains were read from a single sample in a study of T cells of healthy individuals. TCRdb recomputed calls from the 5' RACE reads with MiXCR, one row per CDR3 protein. The sample holds around 98,000 distinct CDR3 sequences, approximately 18% seen once. The receptors here all came from a human donor in good health. The CDR3 runs from the conserved cysteine through the conserved F or W. Size is stated for part of the rows, as once, few or many counts, or as a class when the clone is expanded.

TRBV6-5,NA,TRBJ1-2,CASSYSVALYGYTF
TRBV28,many,TRBJ2-7,CASSTTGPQGSYEQYF
TRBV6-5,NA,TRBJ2-6,CASSYGTSGSTGANVLTF
TRBV19,NA,TRBJ2-3,CASKGTGTHTDTQYF
TRBV7-2,NA,TRBJ2-4,CASSPPGIAKNIQYF
TRBV6-1,NA,TRBJ1-5,CASSGAVRNQPQHF
TRBV7-9,NA,TRBJ2-5,CASSPDSPETQYF
TRBV15,many,TRBJ1-1,CATSRGVNTEAFF
TRBV2,NA,TRBJ2-2,CASSEEGVGELFF
TRBV4-2,NA,TRBJ2-6,CASSEDRGSDGANVLTF
TRBV20-1,few,TRBJ2-1,CSAPDRSSYNEQFF
TRBV6-2/TRBV6-3,few,TRBJ2-5,CASIRGRQETQYF
TRBV6-2/TRBV6-3,NA,TRBJ2-2,CASGPTSGRVNTGELFF
TRBV3-1,few,TRBJ1-1,CASSPNRGTNTEAFF
TRBV20-1,many,TRBJ2-1,CSADSGRSYNEQFF
TRBV4-3,NA,TRBJ2-1,CASSQDLAGEQFF
TRBV20-1,NA,TRBJ2-1,CSTSHYNEQFF
TRBV25-1,NA,TRBJ2-2,CASGRGDAGELFF
TRBV6-2/TRBV6-3,NA,TRBJ2-1,CASSYGVTGDIDEQFF
TRBV5-1,NA,TRBJ2-1,CASKPGLGSYNEQFF
TRBV6-2/TRBV6-3,NA,TRBJ1-6,CASSLPGRDNSPLHF
TRBV11-2,few,TRBJ2-1,CASSWSGSLSEQFF
TRBV4-2,few,TRBJ2-5,CASSQDVASGSGKTQYF
TRBV20-1,NA,TRBJ2-5,CSARSSWTQYF
TRBV27,few,TRBJ2-3,CASSLSFGTQYF
TRBV11-1,many,TRBJ2-2,CASSLVRSSTGELFF
TRBV6-6,NA,TRBJ1-5,CASSYQGGSQPQHF
TRBV19,NA,TRBJ2-7,CASSMIGASYEQYF
TRBV7-9,NA,TRBJ2-3,CASSRGLGRTDTQYF
TRBV30,many,TRBJ1-3,CAWSEGGDSGNTIYF
TRBV20-1,NA,TRBJ2-5,CSALARETQYF
TRBV6-1,NA,TRBJ1-2,CASSEVGPGGYTF
TRBV29-1,few,TRBJ1-5,CSVGQGNSNQPQHF
TRBV27,few,TRBJ2-7,CASSWGITREQYF
TRBV15,NA,TRBJ2-1,CATSRDMTSYNEQFF
TRBV28,few,TRBJ2-1,CASNTPSTSDEQFF
TRBV29-1,many,TRBJ2-7,CSPGLAESYEQYF
TRBV9,NA,TRBJ2-3,CASSVTTAGPTDTQYF
TRBV2,many,TRBJ2-7,CASSERDRGRLNEQYF
TRBV24-1,few,TRBJ2-1,CATSATRNEQFF
TRBV4-2,many,TRBJ1-1,CASSTTGVAFF
TRBV20-1,NA,TRBJ2-2,CSARDRRSGVGGELFF